This T cell receptor beta chain was identified during a study of shared clonotypes between healthy human individuals. Remarks on this clone: The antigen is unknown.

Data came from immunoSEQ multiplex PCR; TCRdb stores just in-frame clones and leaves some out. The sample contains 2.5 million or so clones, around 94% of which appear only once. Study-wide findings and caveats: Depth of sequencing was expected to influence donor clonotype sharing. Clonotypes that were shared across four donors made up approximately 5.1% of naive CD4 clonotypes.

A CD45RA+ naive subset and a CD45RA-negative memory subset were split from CD4+ cells. This TCR derives from a man in his late teens or twenties in good health. What was sequenced was naive CD4+ T cells sorted from blood. The subset here: CD45RA+ positively selected.

CDR3 DNA: TGCGCCAGCAGCCAAGGACTAGGGCAGAACAATGAGCAGTTCTTC. Its protein is CASSQGLGQNNEQFF. The chain recombines TRBV4-1 with TRBJ2-1; D possibly corresponds to TRBD2 (6 bases). Germline assignment: CDR1 MGHRA and CDR2 YSYEKL. Trimming took 1 base from V and 5 from J, leaving 12 bases between them. CDR3 length: 15 amino acids.